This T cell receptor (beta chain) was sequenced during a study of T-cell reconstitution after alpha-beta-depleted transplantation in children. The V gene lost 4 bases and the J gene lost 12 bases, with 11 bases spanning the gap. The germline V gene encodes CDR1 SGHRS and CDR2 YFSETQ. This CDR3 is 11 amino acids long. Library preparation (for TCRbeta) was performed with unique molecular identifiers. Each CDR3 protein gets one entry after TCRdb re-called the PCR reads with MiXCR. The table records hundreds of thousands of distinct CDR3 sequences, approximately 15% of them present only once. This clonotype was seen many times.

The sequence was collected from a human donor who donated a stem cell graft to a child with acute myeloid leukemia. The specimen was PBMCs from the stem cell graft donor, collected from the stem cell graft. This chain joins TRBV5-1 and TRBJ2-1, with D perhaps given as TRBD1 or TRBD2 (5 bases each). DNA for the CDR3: TGCGCCAGCAGCCCGGACACTAGGCAGTTCTTC. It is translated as CASSPDTRQFF.